This entry describes one T cell receptor beta chain. This clonotype was seen more than once but under ten times. Its recognized antigen is unknown. Mismatch with germline at one junction end may stem from a read error. Library preparation was by PCR. Data came from an Illumina HiSeq 2500. TCR libraries were prepared with molecular barcoding, using unique molecular identifiers to normalize TCRbeta repertoire quantification. Clones were called with MiXCR by TCRdb after fastp trimmed the public reads at Q25, and only in-frame beta chains were retained. For every CDR3 protein sequence, its rows merge into one entry that carries the most common genes and DNA. This sample has a few hundred thousand distinct CDR3 sequences in its table, and over 10% of those were observed once. The leading ten clones occupy 2% to 2.5% of the sample. This entry is derived from a study of T-cell reconstitution after alpha-beta-depleted transplantation in children listed by TCRdb under 2016. Some background on the complete study: Using TCR repertoire profiling, the study quantitatively followed how T-cell immune reconstitution unfolded in children after TCRalphabeta/CD19-depleted allogeneic hematopoietic cell transplantation. Findings and caveats that apply to the study as a whole: In some patients, high TCRbeta diversity at day 60 was attributed to recipient T cells and intrathymic progenitors that had survived conditioning. Over subsequent months, a decline in hyperexpanded clone frequencies was noted, and after one year, T-cell counts and TCRbeta diversity were mostly ascribed to newly produced T cells. Apparently early alphabetaT-cell count recovery about two months after transplant reportedly relied on only several hundred rapidly expanded clones derived from non-depleted graft cells.

What this sample's treatment or condition label stands for: allogeneic hematopoietic cell transplantation with graft depleted of TCRalphabeta T cells and CD19 B cells. The transplant recipients were children given TCRalphabeta/CD19-depleted allogeneic hematopoietic cell grafts. Its CDR3 holds 12 amino acids, cysteine through phenylalanine. Only the CDR3 part of the read is kept: 36 bases, read in frame from the first base. From a lookup of the germline V gene, CDR1 and CDR2 are WSHSY and SAAADI. Specimen: PBMCs, mostly from graft donor cells, collected 360 days after TCRalphabeta/CD19-depleted stem cell transplant. The TCR sequence derives from a male patient under 18 who had a stem cell transplant for acute myeloid leukemia, so the T cells may come from the graft donor. This chain joins TRBV10-2 to TRBJ2-4; 8 of the junction bases match TRBD1. The CDR3 has the sequence CASSESNTGGDF. The DNA sequence is as follows: TGCGCCAGCAGTGAGTCGAATACAGGGGGAGACTTC.